The T cell receptor beta chain described here comes from a study of blood T cell repertoires in COVID-19. Study-wide context: COVID-19 samples collected from the United States, Italy and Spain covered acute and convalescent phases.

Assay used: immunoSEQ multiplex PCR; TCRdb lists only in-frame clones, some missing. The sample contains roughly 120,000 clones, 65% to 80% of which appear only once. The CDR3 is 15 amino acids. The junction had 9 bases not matched to a gene; V was cut back by 0 bases and J by 8 bases. The V gene's germline CDR1 is MGHRA and CDR2 YSYEKL. This clone was counted a single time. The sequenced sample was peripheral blood. J is TRBJ1-2 and V is TRBV4-1; 7 nucleotides match TRBD1. This TCR was sampled from a man in his fifties or sixties with acute or convalescent COVID-19. Here the CDR3 reads CASSQDPTGVGGYTF. CDR3 in DNA: TGCGCCAGCAGCCAAGATCCAACAGGGGTCGGAGGCTACACCTTC.